This TCR beta chain emerged from a study of human T cells and chemical hapten exposure. The time point: patch test 2, 6 weeks after DPC sensitization. This sample's treatment: therapeutic diphenylcyclopropenone sensitization with weekly scalp DPC. Every donor had alopecia and was 18 to 70 years old; all were suitable for DPC. Unfractionated whole blood yielded total RNA. TCRdb ran MiXCR on the RACE reads and lists one entry per CDR3 protein. The table includes tens of thousands of distinct CDR3 sequences, 10% detected once. This clonotype was detected many times. Germline V gene lookup returns CDR1 KGHSH and CDR2 LQKENI. The CDR3 is 13 amino acids.

Sequenced material: whole blood, taken in connection with sensitization to the hapten diphenylcyclopropenone (DPC). The sequence was collected from a woman aged 45 to 65 with alopecia areata. Some clones in this sample may be carry-over from other donors' samples. The chain carries TRBV18 and TRBJ2-1, with a possible D match to TRBD2 (5 bases). The CDR3 protein is CATRLALDNEQFF. In DNA, the CDR3 is TGTGCTACTAGGCTAGCTCTCGACAATGAGCAGTTCTTC. Full variable domain (remainder filled in from reference TRBV18 and TRBJ2-1): NAGVMQNPRHLVRRRGQEARLRCSPMKGHSHVYWYRQLPEEGLKFMVYLQKENIIDESGMPKERFSAEFPKEGPSILRIQQVVRGDSAAYFCATRLALDNEQFFGPGTRLTVL.